The T cell receptor (beta chain) described here comes from a study of cytomegalovirus exposure and HLA in healthy donors. Trimming removed 2 bases from V and 3 bases from J, with 7 bases in between. The germline gives CDR1 MNHEY, CDR2 SMNVEV (reference sequence). CDR3 length: 13 amino acids. PCR primers comprised 60 Vbeta and 13 Jbeta primers. The table came from immunoSEQ multiplex PCR; TCRdb's copy has only in-frame clones and leaves some out. The profile shows about 160,000 clones, 80% of them singletons. The sequenced sample consisted of PBMCs. This receptor was obtained from a man aged 30-40 years in good health and CMV-seronegative. The chain has TRBV27 and TRBJ1-1, with D hard to call. CDR3 in amino acids: CASSLGPHTEAFF. In DNA, the CDR3 is TGTGCCAGCAGTTTAGGCCCCCACACTGAAGCTTTCTTT.